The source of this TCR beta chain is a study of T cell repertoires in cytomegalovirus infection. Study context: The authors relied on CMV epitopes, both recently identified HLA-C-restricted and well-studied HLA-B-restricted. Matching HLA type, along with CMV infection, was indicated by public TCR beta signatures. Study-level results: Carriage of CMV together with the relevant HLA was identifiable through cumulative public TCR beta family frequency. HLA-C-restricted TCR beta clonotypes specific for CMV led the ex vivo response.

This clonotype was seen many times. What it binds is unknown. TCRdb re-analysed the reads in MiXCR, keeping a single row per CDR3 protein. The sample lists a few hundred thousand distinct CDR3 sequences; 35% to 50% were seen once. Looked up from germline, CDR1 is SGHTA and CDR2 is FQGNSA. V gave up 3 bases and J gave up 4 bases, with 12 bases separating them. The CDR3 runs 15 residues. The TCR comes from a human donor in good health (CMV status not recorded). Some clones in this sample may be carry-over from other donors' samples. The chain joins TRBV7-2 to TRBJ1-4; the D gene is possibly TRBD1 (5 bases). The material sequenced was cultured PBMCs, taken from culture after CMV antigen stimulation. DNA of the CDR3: TGTGCCAGCAGCTTGTCGGGGACCCGTAATGAAAAACTGTTTTTT. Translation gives CASSLSGTRNEKLFF.